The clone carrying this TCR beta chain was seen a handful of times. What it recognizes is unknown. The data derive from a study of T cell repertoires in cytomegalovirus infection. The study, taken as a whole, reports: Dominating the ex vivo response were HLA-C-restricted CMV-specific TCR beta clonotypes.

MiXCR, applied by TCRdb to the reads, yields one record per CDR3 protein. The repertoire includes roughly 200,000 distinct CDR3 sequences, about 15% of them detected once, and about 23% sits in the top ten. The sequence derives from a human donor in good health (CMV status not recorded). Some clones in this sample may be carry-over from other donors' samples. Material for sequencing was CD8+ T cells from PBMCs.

CDR3 DNA sequence: TGTGCCAGCAGCGAGACAGGGAATGGCAATCAGCCCCAGCATTTT. Protein product: CASSETGNGNQPQHF. The chain couples TRBV2 to TRBJ1-5; the match to TRBD1 covers 7 bases. V was pared by 6 bases and J by 2 bases, with 7 bases of the junction left unmatched. This CDR3 comprises 15 residues. Per germline, CDR1 SNHLY and CDR2 FYNNEI.